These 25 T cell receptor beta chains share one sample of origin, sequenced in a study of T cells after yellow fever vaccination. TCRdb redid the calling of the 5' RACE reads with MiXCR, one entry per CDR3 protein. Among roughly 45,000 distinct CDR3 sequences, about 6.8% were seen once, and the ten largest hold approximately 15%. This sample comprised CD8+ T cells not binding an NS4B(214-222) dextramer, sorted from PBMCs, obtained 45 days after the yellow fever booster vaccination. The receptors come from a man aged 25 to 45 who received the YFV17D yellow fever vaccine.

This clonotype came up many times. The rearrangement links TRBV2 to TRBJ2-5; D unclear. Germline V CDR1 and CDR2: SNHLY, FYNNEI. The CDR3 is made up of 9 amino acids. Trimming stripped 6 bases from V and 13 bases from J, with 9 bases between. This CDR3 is CASRQYPYF. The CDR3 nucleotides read TGTGCCAGCAGACAGTACCCGTACTTC.

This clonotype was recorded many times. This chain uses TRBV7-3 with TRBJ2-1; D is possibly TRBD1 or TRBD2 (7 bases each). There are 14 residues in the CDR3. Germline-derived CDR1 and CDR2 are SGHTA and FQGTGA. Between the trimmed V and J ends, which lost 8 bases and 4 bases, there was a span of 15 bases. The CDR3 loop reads CASGRGPAYNEQFF. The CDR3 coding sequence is TGTGCCAGCGGGAGGGGGCCTGCGTACAATGAGCAGTTCTTC.

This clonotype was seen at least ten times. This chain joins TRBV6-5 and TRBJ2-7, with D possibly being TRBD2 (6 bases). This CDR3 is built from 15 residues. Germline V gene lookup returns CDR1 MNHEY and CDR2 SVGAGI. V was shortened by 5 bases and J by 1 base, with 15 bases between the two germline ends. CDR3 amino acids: CASSPPGVASYEQYF. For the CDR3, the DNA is TGTGCCAGCAGTCCCCCGGGAGTAGCTTCCTACGAGCAGTACTTC.

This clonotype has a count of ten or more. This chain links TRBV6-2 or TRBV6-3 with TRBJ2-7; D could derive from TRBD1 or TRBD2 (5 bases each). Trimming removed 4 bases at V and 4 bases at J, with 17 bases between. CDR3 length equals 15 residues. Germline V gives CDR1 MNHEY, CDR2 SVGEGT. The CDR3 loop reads CASSSIGTDIYEQYF. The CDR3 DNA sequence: TGTGCCAGCAGTTCTATCGGGACGGATATTTACGAGCAGTACTTC.

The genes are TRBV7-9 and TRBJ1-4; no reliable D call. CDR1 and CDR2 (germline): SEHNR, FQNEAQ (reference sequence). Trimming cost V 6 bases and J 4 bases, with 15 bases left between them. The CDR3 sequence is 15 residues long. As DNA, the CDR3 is TGTGCCAGCAGTACGTTAGAACGCCGTAATGAAAAACTGTTTTTT. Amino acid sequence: CASSTLERRNEKLFF.

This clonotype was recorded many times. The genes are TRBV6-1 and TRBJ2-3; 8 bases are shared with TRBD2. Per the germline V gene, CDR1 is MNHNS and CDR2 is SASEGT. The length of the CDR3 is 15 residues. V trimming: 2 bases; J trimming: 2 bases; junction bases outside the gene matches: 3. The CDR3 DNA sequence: TGTGCCAGCAGTGAAACTAGCGGAGACACAGATACGCAGTATTTT. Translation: CASSETSGDTDTQYF.

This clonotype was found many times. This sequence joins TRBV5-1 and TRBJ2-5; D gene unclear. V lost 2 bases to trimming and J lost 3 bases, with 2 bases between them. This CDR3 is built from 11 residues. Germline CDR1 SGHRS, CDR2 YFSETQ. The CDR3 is CASSFKETQYF. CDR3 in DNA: TGCGCCAGCAGCTTCAAAGAGACCCAGTACTTC.

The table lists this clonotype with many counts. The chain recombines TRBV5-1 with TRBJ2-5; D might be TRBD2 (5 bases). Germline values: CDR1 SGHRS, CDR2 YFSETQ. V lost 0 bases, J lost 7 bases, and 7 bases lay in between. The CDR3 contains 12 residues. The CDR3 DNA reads TGCGCCAGCAGCTTGGAAGAGGGGACCCAGTACTTC. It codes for CASSLEEGTQYF.

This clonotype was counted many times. In DNA, the CDR3 is TGCAGTGCTAGAGGGACAGGGGGGCGACAGACCCAGTACTTC. It translates to CSARGTGGRQTQYF. This chain links TRBV20-1 with TRBJ2-5, with 10 bases fitting TRBD1. The trim removed 1 base at V and 6 bases at J, leaving 5 bases unmatched. From germline, CDR1 is DFQATT and CDR2 SNEGSKA (reference sequence). The CDR3 length is 14 residues.

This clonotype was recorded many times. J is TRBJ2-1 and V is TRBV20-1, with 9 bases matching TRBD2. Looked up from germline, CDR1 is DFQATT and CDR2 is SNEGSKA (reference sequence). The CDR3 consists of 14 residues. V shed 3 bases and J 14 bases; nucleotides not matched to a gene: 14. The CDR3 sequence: CSARTPILSGREFF. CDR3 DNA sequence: TGCAGTGCTAGGACCCCTATCCTTAGCGGGAGAGAGTTCTTC.

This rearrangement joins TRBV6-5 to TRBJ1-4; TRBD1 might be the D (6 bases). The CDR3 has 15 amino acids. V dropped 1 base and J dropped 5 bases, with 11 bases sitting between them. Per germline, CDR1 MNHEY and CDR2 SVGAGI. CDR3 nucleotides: TGTGCCAGCAGTTACTTGGGACACCAAAATGAAAAACTGTTTTTT. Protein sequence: CASSYLGHQNEKLFF.

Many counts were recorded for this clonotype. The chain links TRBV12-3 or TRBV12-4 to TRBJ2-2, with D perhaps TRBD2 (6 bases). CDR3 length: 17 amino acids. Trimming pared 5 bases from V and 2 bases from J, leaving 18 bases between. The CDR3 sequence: CASSTWTNSSNTGELFF. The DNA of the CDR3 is TGTGCCAGCAGTACTTGGACTAATTCTAGCAACACCGGGGAGCTGTTTTTT.

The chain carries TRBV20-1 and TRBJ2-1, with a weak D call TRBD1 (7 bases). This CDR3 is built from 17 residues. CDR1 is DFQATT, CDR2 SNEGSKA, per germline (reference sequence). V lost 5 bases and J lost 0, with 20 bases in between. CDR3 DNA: TGCAGTGCTGGACCTGGGTCAGGGGGGAGCTCCTACAATGAGCAGTTCTTC. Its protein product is CSAGPGSGGSSYNEQFF.

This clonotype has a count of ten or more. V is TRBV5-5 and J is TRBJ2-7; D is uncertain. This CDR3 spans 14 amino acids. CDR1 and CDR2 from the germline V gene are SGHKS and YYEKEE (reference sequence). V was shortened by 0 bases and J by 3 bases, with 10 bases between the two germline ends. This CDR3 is CASSLEPDFYEQYF. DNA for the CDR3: TGTGCCAGCAGCTTGGAACCAGATTTCTACGAGCAGTACTTC.

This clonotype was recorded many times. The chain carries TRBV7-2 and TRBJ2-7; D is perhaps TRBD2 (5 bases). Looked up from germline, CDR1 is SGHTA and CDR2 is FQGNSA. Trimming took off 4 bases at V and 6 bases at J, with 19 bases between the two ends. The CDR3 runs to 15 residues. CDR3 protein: CASSSEVVGLSEQYF. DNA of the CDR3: TGTGCCAGCAGCTCGGAGGTGGTCGGGCTTAGCGAGCAGTACTTC. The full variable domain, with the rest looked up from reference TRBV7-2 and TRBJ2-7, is GAGVSQSPSNKVTEKGKDVELRCDPISGHTALYWYRQSLGQGLEFLIYFQGNSAPDKSGLPSDRFSAERTGGSVSTLTIQRTQQEDSAVYLCASSSEVVGLSEQYFGPGTRLTVT.

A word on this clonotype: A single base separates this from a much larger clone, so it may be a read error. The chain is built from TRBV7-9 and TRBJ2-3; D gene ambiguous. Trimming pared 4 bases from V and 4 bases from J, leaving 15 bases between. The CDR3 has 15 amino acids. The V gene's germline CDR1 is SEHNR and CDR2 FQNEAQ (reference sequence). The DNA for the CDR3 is TGTGCCAGCAGCTACCCGCAGGTTGGGCCAGATACGCAGTATTTT. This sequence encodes CASSYPQVGPDTQYF.

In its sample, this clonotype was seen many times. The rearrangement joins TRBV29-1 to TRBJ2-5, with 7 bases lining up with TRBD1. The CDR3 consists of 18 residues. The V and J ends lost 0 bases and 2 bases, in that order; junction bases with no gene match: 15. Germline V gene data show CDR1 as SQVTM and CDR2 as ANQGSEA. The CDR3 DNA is TGCAGCGTTGAAGATCCAACCTCGTTACAGGGGAGTCAAGAGACCCAGTACTTC. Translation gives CSVEDPTSLQGSQETQYF.

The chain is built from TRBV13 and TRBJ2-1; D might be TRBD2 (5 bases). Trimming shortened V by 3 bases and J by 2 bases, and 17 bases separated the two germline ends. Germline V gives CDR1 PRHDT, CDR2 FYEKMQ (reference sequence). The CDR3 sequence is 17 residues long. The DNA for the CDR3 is TGTGCCAGCAGCTTGGGAGCGGATGGCGGTACCTACAATGAGCAGTTCTTC. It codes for CASSLGADGGTYNEQFF.

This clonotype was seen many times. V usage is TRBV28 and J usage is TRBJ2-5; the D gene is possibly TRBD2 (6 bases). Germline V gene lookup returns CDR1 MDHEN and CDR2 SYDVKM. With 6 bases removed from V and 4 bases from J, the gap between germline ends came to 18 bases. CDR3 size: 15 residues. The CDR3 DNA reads TGTGCCAGCAGCCCAAGCGTGGGGGGTCGAGAGACCCAGTACTTC. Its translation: CASSPSVGGRETQYF. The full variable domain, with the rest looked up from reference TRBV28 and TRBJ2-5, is DVKVTQSSRYLVKRTGEKVFLECVQDMDHENMFWYRQDPGLGLRLIYFSYDVKMKEKGDIPEGYSVSREKKERFSLILESASTNQTSMYLCASSPSVGGRETQYFGPGTRLLVL.

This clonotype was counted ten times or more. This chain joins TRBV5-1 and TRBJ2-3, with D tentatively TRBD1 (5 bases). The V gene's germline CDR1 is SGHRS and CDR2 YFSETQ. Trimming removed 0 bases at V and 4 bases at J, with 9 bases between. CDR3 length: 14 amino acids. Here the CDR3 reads CASSLGQGADTQYF. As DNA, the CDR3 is TGCGCCAGCAGCTTGGGCCAGGGTGCAGATACGCAGTATTTT.

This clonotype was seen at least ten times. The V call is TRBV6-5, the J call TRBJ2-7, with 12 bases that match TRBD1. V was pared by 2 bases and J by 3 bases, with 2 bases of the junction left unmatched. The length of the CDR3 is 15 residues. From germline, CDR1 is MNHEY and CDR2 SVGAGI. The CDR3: CASSYGTGGVYEQYF. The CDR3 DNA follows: TGTGCCAGCAGTTACGGGACAGGGGGCGTCTACGAGCAGTACTTC.

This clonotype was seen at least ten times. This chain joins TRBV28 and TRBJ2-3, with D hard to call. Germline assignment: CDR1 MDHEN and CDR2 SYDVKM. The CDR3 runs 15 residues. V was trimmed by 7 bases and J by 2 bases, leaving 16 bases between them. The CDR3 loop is CASIIRGTYTDTQYF. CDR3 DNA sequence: TGTGCCAGCATCATACGTGGCACCTACACAGATACGCAGTATTTT. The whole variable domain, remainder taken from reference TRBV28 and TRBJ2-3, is DVKVTQSSRYLVKRTGEKVFLECVQDMDHENMFWYRQDPGLGLRLIYFSYDVKMKEKGDIPEGYSVSREKKERFSLILESASTNQTSMYLCASIIRGTYTDTQYFGPGTRLTVL.

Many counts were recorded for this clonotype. CDR3 nucleotides: TGCAGCGTCAGGAGACTAGCGGACTACAATGAGCAGTTCTTC. Translation gives CSVRRLADYNEQFF. The V gene is TRBV29-1, the J gene TRBJ2-1, with 9 bases aligning to TRBD2. CDR1 is SQVTM, CDR2 ANQGSEA, per germline. The length of the CDR3 is 14 residues. J lost 3 bases, V lost 6 bases, and 6 bases had no gene match.

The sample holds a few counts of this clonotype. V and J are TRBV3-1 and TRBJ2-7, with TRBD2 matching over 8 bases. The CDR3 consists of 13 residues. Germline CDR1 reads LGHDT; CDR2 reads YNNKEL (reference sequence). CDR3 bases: TGTGCGTGTCCAGCGGGGGCCACCTACGAGCAGTACTTC. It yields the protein CACPAGATYEQYF.

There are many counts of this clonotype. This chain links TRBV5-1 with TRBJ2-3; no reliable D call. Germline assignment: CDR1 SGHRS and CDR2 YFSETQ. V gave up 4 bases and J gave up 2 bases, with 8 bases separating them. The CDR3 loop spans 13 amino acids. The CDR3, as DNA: TGCGCCAGCAGCCGGGTCTCCACAGATACGCAGTATTTT. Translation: CASSRVSTDTQYF.